Given below is one T cell receptor (beta chain) in context. Its antigen specificity is not known. Base qualities are not at hand, and no much larger clone is one base apart. Library preparation was by the immunoSEQ multiplex PCR assay. TCRdb re-hosts the immuneACCESS table, in-frame sequences only. Its copies lack some clones; in the studies checked, an unresolved V gene accounts for under half of them, and the cause for the rest is not known. The sample table lists roughly 90,000 clones, around 93% of them with a count of one. The ten most abundant clones make up less than 2.5% of the sample. The germline V gene yields SGHVS for CDR1 and FQNEAQ for CDR2. Measured from the cysteine to the phenylalanine, the CDR3 is 16 residues long. The sequence is cut down to CDR3 DNA, 48 bases in frame from base 1. The trim is 4 bases for V and 1 base for J, with a gap of 15 bases between the germline ends. These data originate in a study of T cell changes during pregnancy in multiple sclerosis (dated by TCRdb to between 2018 and 2021). Regarding the research as a whole: The study looked at changes in the T cell repertoire across pregnancy in women with multiple sclerosis.

The sample consisted of peripheral blood, taken in the third trimester of pregnancy. This chain joins TRBV7-8 to TRBJ2-3, with TRBD1 perhaps the D gene, on 6 matching bases. This receptor was taken from a female donor with multiple sclerosis, enrolled in a pregnancy study. The DNA sequence is TGTGCCAGCAGCTCTAGCAGGGGTGTCGGCACAGATACGCAGTATTTT. Translated, it gives CASSSSRGVGTDTQYF. Outside the CDR3, residues come from the reference TRBV7-8 and TRBJ2-3 proteins, so the full variable domain is: GAGVSQSPRYKVAKRGQDVALRCDPISGHVSLFWYQQALGQGPEFLTYFQNEAQLDKSGLPSDRFFAERPEGSVSTLKIQRTQQEDSAVYLCASSSSRGVGTDTQYFGPGTRLTVL.